Listed here are 5 T cell receptor beta chains from one sample, sequenced in a study of blood T cell repertoires in COVID-19. Repertoires were generated with immunoSEQ multiplex PCR, while TCRdb's copy carries only in-frame clones and drops some. The sample records around 180,000 clones, 88% being singletons. Sequenced: peripheral blood. The receptors originated from a woman in her thirties with acute or convalescent COVID-19.

This sequence joins TRBV24-1 and TRBJ2-7, with a tentative D call TRBD2 (6 bases). Germline V gene lookup returns CDR1 KGHDR and CDR2 SFDVKD. CDR3 size: 13 residues. The V and J ends lost 2 bases and 5 bases respectively, with 9 bases between them. The CDR3 reads CATSDSWRDEQYF. As DNA, the CDR3 is TGTGCCACCAGTGATTCTTGGAGGGACGAGCAGTACTTC.

The V and J genes are TRBV7-9 and TRBJ2-7, with 11 nucleotides matching TRBD1. Germline V gene data show CDR1 as SEHNR and CDR2 as FQNEAQ (reference sequence). The CDR3 contains 15 residues. Trimming at V came to 5 bases and at J to 4 bases, leaving 7 bases not matched to a gene. The CDR3 region has the DNA TGTGCCAGCAGCCTATTGGGGACAGGGGGGTACGAGCAGTACTTC. Amino acids: CASSLLGTGGYEQYF.

The rearrangement links TRBV6-4 to TRBJ2-1, with 8 nucleotides matching TRBD2. The germline CDR1 and CDR2 sequences are MRHNA and SNTAGT. This CDR3 has 14 residues. J lost 8 bases, V lost 9 bases, and 12 bases had no gene match. CDR3 DNA sequence: TGTGCCAGTAAGCGGGAGTGGCATGGCGATGAGCAGTTCTTC. Translation gives CASKREWHGDEQFF.

This chain connects TRBV20-1 to TRBJ2-3; no reliable D call. The V end lost 3 bases, the J end lost 4 bases, and 17 bases lay between the germline ends. The CDR3 covers 15 residues. Germline CDR1 is DFQATT and CDR2 is SNEGSKA (reference sequence). The CDR3 nucleotides read TGCAGTGCTAGTGGAGTGGGCCCTGGCGCAGATACGCAGTATTTT. Translation: CSASGVGPGADTQYF.

J is TRBJ1-2 and V is TRBV10-3, with D maybe TRBD1 (6 bases). The V and J ends lost 10 bases and 4 bases respectively, with 16 bases between them. The CDR3 length is 13 residues. Germline V gives CDR1 ENHRY, CDR2 SYGVKD. The CDR3 DNA sequence: TGTGCCACCGGGGGGCAGGGGACCTATGGCTACACCTTC. Translation: CATGGQGTYGYTF.